This T cell receptor (beta chain) was found in a study of blood T cell repertoires in COVID-19. Study-level information: Sites across the United States, Italy and Spain contributed samples from acute and convalescent COVID-19. T cells, B-cell-depleted T cells, or PBMCs provided the cDNA or gDNA that served as material.

In the study's own analysis: Amplification of reference gene primers was used by the study to estimate nucleated cell counts. Using immunoSEQ multiplex PCR, the repertoire was profiled, and TCRdb retains in-frame clones only, with some absent. V and J calls and clone size are as listed in that table; D and trimming were resolved from the DNA. The table lists some 93,000 clones, around 79% of them singletons. Germline lookup yields CDR1 LGHNA and CDR2 YNFKEQ. With 0 bases removed from V and 5 bases from J, the gap between germline ends came to 10 bases. This CDR3 is 14 amino acids long. The rearrangement uses TRBV4-2 and TRBJ1-2; unclear D gene. The TCR sequence derives from a human donor in a cohort sampled during active COVID-19. The specimen was peripheral blood. CDR3 nucleotide sequence: TGTGCCAGCAGCCAAGAGGTGGCGGATTATGGCTACACCTTC. It specifies CASSQEVADYGYTF.